The rows below give T cell receptor beta chains drawn from one sample of a study of blood T cells in healthy people across ages. TCRdb re-analysed the 5' RACE reads in MiXCR, keeping a single row per CDR3 protein. Of 800,000 to 950,000 distinct CDR3 sequences listed, around 48% are singletons. The material sequenced was blood. The source is a man younger than 45 in good health. Each CDR3 is given with its conserved first and last residue. Fields, in order: J gene, V gene, clone size, D gene, CDR3 DNA, CDR3 protein. The D gene is left open where the match is weak. Clone size is shown for a subset of rows, as once, few, many or a class of expanded clone.

>TRBJ1-6|TRBV6-5|-|-
TGTGCCAGCAGTTACTTGGGTTCACCCCTCCACTTT
CASSYLGSPLHF
>TRBJ1-2|TRBV4-3|-|TRBD1
TGCGCCAGCAGCCATGATGGGGACAGCCCGATCTATGGCTACACCTTC
CASSHDGDSPIYGYTF
>TRBJ2-1|TRBV6-2/TRBV6-3|few|TRBD1
TGTGCCAGCAGTCCCCTCGACAGGGGGAGTGGCGATGAGCAGTTCTTC
CASSPLDRGSGDEQFF
>TRBJ2-3|TRBV6-1|-|TRBD2
TGTGCCAGCACCGATCCGGGACTAGGAGATACGCAGTATTTT
CASTDPGLGDTQYF
>TRBJ2-7|TRBV29-1|few|-
TGCAGCGTCCAGAAGGCACTTCACTACGAGCAGTACTTC
CSVQKALHYEQYF
>TRBJ1-1|TRBV5-1|-|-
TGCGCCAGCAGCTTGGCCCAGTTTAACACTGAAGCTTTCTTT
CASSLAQFNTEAFF
>TRBJ2-3|TRBV28|-|-
TGTGCCAGCAATTGGCCGACGTCAACCACTAGCACAGATACGCAGTATTTT
CASNWPTSTTSTDTQYF
>TRBJ2-3|TRBV5-1|once|-
TGCGCCAGCAGCTTGCTGGGGCAGGCAGATACGCAGTATTTT
CASSLLGQADTQYF
>TRBJ1-4|TRBV10-3|few|TRBD1
TGTGCCATCAGTGACCCCACGACAGGGTTGGAAAAACTGTTTTTT
CAISDPTTGLEKLFF
>TRBJ2-5|TRBV7-2|few|-
TGTGCCAGCAGCTTAATTCGGCTAGCGGAGACCCAGTACTTC
CASSLIRLAETQYF
>TRBJ2-3|TRBV11-3|-|TRBD2
TGTGCCAGCAGCTCGGGGGGTACCCTTCCTGAAGCGCAGTATTTT
CASSSGGTLPEAQYF
>TRBJ2-5|TRBV28|-|TRBD2
TGTGCCAGCAGTCCGGGTAGCGGGGGGTATTGGGAGACCCAGTACTTC
CASSPGSGGYWETQYF
>TRBJ2-3|TRBV5-1|-|-
TGCGCCAGCAGTGAAGGTAGCGCTGCAGATACGCAGTATTTT
CASSEGSAADTQYF
>TRBJ2-5|TRBV5-1|few|TRBD2
TGCGCCAGCAGCTCCTTATCGGGACTAGCGGGTCAAGAGACCCAGTACTTC
CASSSLSGLAGQETQYF
>TRBJ2-5|TRBV5-6|-|TRBD2
TGTGCCAGCAGCAGCCGACTAGCGGGGGGCCTAGAGACCCAGTACTTC
CASSSRLAGGLETQYF
>TRBJ2-7|TRBV18|-|-
TGTGCCAGCTCACCAACACCTGAGAGCTCCTACGAGCAGTACTTC
CASSPTPESSYEQYF
>TRBJ1-5|TRBV5-6|few|TRBD1
TGTGCCAGCAGCGGAGGACAGGGCCATAGCAATCAGCCCCAGCATTTT
CASSGGQGHSNQPQHF
>TRBJ2-2|TRBV7-8|-|-
TGTGCCAGCAGCTTAGTACTACTAGCCGACTACACCGGGGAGCTGTTTTTT
CASSLVLLADYTGELFF
>TRBJ1-2|TRBV28|-|TRBD1
TGTGCCAGCAGTTTCATTGTGGGACAGGGTACGGCTAACTATGGCTACACCTTC
CASSFIVGQGTANYGYTF
>TRBJ2-4|TRBV29-1|-|-
TGCAGCGTTAGGGGGGTGGGGGTGCTCAGGGTCATTCAGTACTTC
CSVRGVGVLRVIQYF
>TRBJ2-7|TRBV4-1|-|TRBD2
TGCGCCAGCAGCCAAGTGCTAGCGGAACGCTACGAGCAGTACTTC
CASSQVLAERYEQYF
>TRBJ1-1|TRBV2|once|TRBD1
TGTGCCAGCAGGTCCGACAGGGGGACTGAAGCTTTCTTT
CASRSDRGTEAFF
>TRBJ2-3|TRBV11-2|-|-
TGTGCCAGCAGCGCCCCCCTAGCCCCAGATGCGCAGTATTTT
CASSAPLAPDAQYF
>TRBJ2-1|TRBV6-5|-|-
TGTGTCAGCAGTAAGCGGACAGATTACAATGAGCAGTTCTTC
CVSSKRTDYNEQFF
>TRBJ2-1|TRBV12-3/TRBV12-4|-|-
TGTGCCAGCAGTTTCTGGGCGGCTCAAGACTACGAGCAGTTCTTC
CASSFWAAQDYEQFF
>TRBJ1-2|TRBV4-2|-|TRBD1
TGTACCAGCAGCCCGACGACAGGGGAGGTTTATGGCTACACCTTC
CTSSPTTGEVYGYTF
>TRBJ2-5|TRBV12-3/TRBV12-4|-|-
TGTGCCAGCAGCCTAACGACAGAGACCCGGTACTTC
CASSLTTETRYF
>TRBJ2-7|TRBV6-2/TRBV6-3|-|TRBD1
TGTGCCAGCAGTTCCGAGGGGGCGAACCCCTACGAGCAGTACTTC
CASSSEGANPYEQYF
>TRBJ2-1|TRBV3-1|few|-
TGTGCCAGCAGCCACCTAATGTCGCTAGCGCGAAATGAGCAGTTCTTC
CASSHLMSLARNEQFF
>TRBJ2-1|TRBV7-2|-|TRBD2
TGTGCCAGCAGCATCCCTAGCGGGCGGGACGTCAATGAGCAGTTCTTC
CASSIPSGRDVNEQFF
>TRBJ2-5|TRBV20-1|once|-
TGCAGTGCAATCATTCGGGTACAAGAGACCCAGTACTTC
CSAIIRVQETQYF
>TRBJ2-1|TRBV3-1|few|-
TGTGCCAGCAGCCCCCGAATAAGAATTGTTGGGTCCTACAATGAGCAGTTCTTC
CASSPRIRIVGSYNEQFF
>TRBJ1-5|TRBV7-9|-|TRBD1
TGTGCCAGCAGCGCAAACGGACAGGGACACAATCAGCCCCAGCATTTT
CASSANGQGHNQPQHF
>TRBJ1-1|TRBV28|many|TRBD1
TGTGCCAGCAGTTTAGCCCAGGGGGCGGACGCTGAAGCTTTCTTT
CASSLAQGADAEAFF
>TRBJ2-5|TRBV9|-|TRBD2
TGTGCCGGCAGGCAGAGACTAGCGGGGAGTGAGACCCAGTACTTC
CAGRQRLAGSETQYF
>TRBJ2-5|TRBV20-1|-|-
TGCAGTGCTGAGGAGCGGGTTATCGAGACCCAGTACTTC
CSAEERVIETQYF
>TRBJ2-3|TRBV24-1|-|TRBD2
TGTGCCACCGGTAGATTAGGACTAGCAGGTGGCACAGATACGCAGTATTTT
CATGRLGLAGGTDTQYF
>TRBJ2-1|TRBV6-2/TRBV6-3|-|-
TGTGCCGGCAGTTACTCGGAGAACTACGAGCAGTTCTTC
CAGSYSENYEQFF
>TRBJ2-7|TRBV21-1|few|-
TGTGCCAGCGGAAAGTTACTCTCAGGGAGGACTCTCTACGAGCAGTACTTC
CASGKLLSGRTLYEQYF
>TRBJ2-7|TRBV6-5|-|-
TGTGCCAGCAGCGACAGGCCTAACTCCTACGAGCAGTACTTC
CASSDRPNSYEQYF
>TRBJ2-3|TRBV7-9|few|TRBD1
TGTGCCAGCACGGGGGCAGGGGGCTATGATACGCAGTATTTT
CASTGAGGYDTQYF
>TRBJ2-7|TRBV11-3|-|TRBD1
TGTGCCAGCGCCCTGACAGGGAGCTCCTACGAGCAGTACTTC
CASALTGSSYEQYF
>TRBJ2-7|TRBV29-1|many|-
TGCAGCGTTGAAGAAAGGAACACAGGAGCCTACGAGCAGTACTTC
CSVEERNTGAYEQYF
>TRBJ2-3|TRBV5-1|-|TRBD2
TGCGCCAGCAGCCTGGGAGCTAGCGGGGGCTATACGCAGTATTTT
CASSLGASGGYTQYF
>TRBJ2-7|TRBV5-6|-|TRBD1
TGTGCCAGCAGCCCCTATGTGACAGGGACCTACGAGCAGTACTTC
CASSPYVTGTYEQYF